These 12 T cell receptor beta chains share one sample of origin, sequenced in a study of T cells in Graves' hyperthyroidism and ophthalmopathy. There were TCR beta CDR3 regions amplified from RNA transcripts. HTBI primers were the set used in a first-round RT-PCR of the TCR CDR3. MiXCR, run by TCRdb on the multiplex PCR reads, gives a single entry per CDR3 protein. The repertoire holds nearly 250,000 distinct CDR3 sequences, with around 26% as singletons. Sequencing input: blood. These TCRs come from a woman between 35 and 50 years old with Graves' ophthalmopathy.

The chain recombines TRBV10-3 with TRBJ1-2; no clear D. Trimming pared 7 bases from V and 3 bases from J, leaving 12 bases between. The CDR3 is 13 residues long. CDR1 and CDR2 from the germline V gene are ENHRY and SYGVKD. The CDR3 nucleotides are TGTGCCATCAAACGGATTATCGACTATGGCTACACCTTC. It specifies CAIKRIIDYGYTF.

This rearrangement joins TRBV5-1 to TRBJ2-7, with TRBD1 matching 9 bases. There are 15 residues in the CDR3. CDR1 and CDR2 (germline): SGHRS, YFSETQ. Germline trimming cut 4 bases from V and 1 base from J; bases unmatched to any gene: 6. The CDR3 bases are TGCGCCAGCAGCCGCGACGGGACAGGGTCCTACGAGCAGTACTTC. Translated, it gives CASSRDGTGSYEQYF. The full variable domain, with the rest looked up from reference TRBV5-1 and TRBJ2-7, is KAGVTQTPRYLIKTRGQQVTLSCSPISGHRSVSWYQQTPGQGLQFLFEYFSETQRNKGNFPGRFSGRQFSNSRSEMNVSTLELGDSALYLCASSRDGTGSYEQYFGPGTRLTVT.

This clonotype showed up many times. This rearrangement joins TRBV7-6 to TRBJ1-3; 9 bases match TRBD1. CDR3 length equals 16 residues. J gave up 4 bases and V 1 base, and 5 bases lay outside the gene matches. CDR1 is SGHVS and CDR2 is FNYEAQ in the germline V gene. The CDR3: CASSLVTGGKGNTIYF. CDR3 nucleotides: TGTGCCAGCAGCTTAGTCACAGGGGGCAAAGGAAACACCATATATTTT.

This clonotype was seen only once. V and J are TRBV9 and TRBJ2-7, with TRBD1 matching 8 bases. The CDR3 is 15 amino acids. V shed 0 bases, J shed 3 bases, and the junction held 5 bases outside the gene matches. The V gene's germline CDR1 is SGDLS and CDR2 YYNGEE. The CDR3 DNA reads as TGTGCCAGCAGCGTAGGGACAGGGATTGTCTACGAGCAGTACTTC. Residues: CASSVGTGIVYEQYF.

In the case of this clonotype: The junction differs from germline at one of its ends, possibly a read error. The V gene is TRBV6-5, the J gene TRBJ1-1; TRBD1 might be the D (6 bases). The CDR3 loop spans 14 amino acids. Germline lookup yields CDR1 MNHEY and CDR2 SVGAGI. The CDR3 loop reads CASSYDRLNSEAFF. The DNA of the CDR3 is TGTGCCAGCAGTTACGACAGGCTGAACTCTGAAGCTTTCTTT.

This clonotype occurred many times. V usage is TRBV7-8 and J usage is TRBJ2-2; no clear D. Trimming removed 6 bases at V and 4 bases at J, with 15 bases between. CDR3 length: 15 amino acids. Germline V gene lookup returns CDR1 SGHVS and CDR2 FQNEAQ. CDR3 protein: CASRGLLVATGELFF. The CDR3 DNA follows: TGTGCCAGCAGAGGGCTCTTGGTGGCCACCGGGGAGCTGTTTTTT.

This clonotype was detected many times. The CDR3, as DNA: TGTGCCTGGAGCGTCACCTACGAGCAGTACTTC. Protein: CAWSVTYEQYF. The chain recombines TRBV30 with TRBJ2-7, with no clear D. The V end lost 3 bases, the J end lost 2 bases, and 5 bases lay between the germline ends. Per germline, CDR1 GTSNPN and CDR2 SVGIG (reference sequence). The CDR3 has 11 amino acids. The full variable domain, its missing parts supplied by reference TRBV30 and TRBJ2-7, is SQTIHQWPATLVQPVGSPLSLECTVEGTSNPNLYWYRQAAGRGLQLLFYSVGIGQISSEVPQNLSASRPQDRQFILSSKKLLLSDSGFYLCAWSVTYEQYFGPGTRLTVT.

The J gene is TRBJ2-7, the V gene TRBV19; tentatively, D is TRBD1 (6 bases). Germline CDR1 LNHDA, CDR2 SQIVND (reference sequence). The CDR3 sequence is 13 residues long. V lost 5 bases, J lost 3 bases, and 11 bases lay in between. CDR3 nucleotide sequence: TGTGCCAGTAGTTTCCGGACAGACTACGAGCAGTACTTC. As protein: CASSFRTDYEQYF.

This clonotype appeared many times. The rearrangement links TRBV12-5 to TRBJ2-2; 11 positions match TRBD1. This CDR3 comprises 13 residues. V was pared by 7 bases and J by 13 bases, with 8 bases of the junction left unmatched. The germline V gene encodes CDR1 LGHNT and CDR2 FRNRAP. CDR3 loop: CASASDRGRALFF. CDR3 coding DNA: TGTGCTAGTGCCTCGGACAGGGGGCGCGCGCTGTTTTTT.

This clonotype appeared many times. This chain uses TRBV19 with TRBJ1-1; 7 nucleotides line up with TRBD1. Per germline, CDR1 LNHDA and CDR2 SQIVND (reference sequence). The CDR3 loop spans 14 amino acids. Trimming took 10 bases from V and 1 from J; bases not matched to a gene: 9. CDR3: CATINRGSNTEAFF. Written as DNA, the CDR3 is TGTGCCACCATTAACAGGGGATCGAACACTGAAGCTTTCTTT. Looking up the rest from reference TRBV19 and TRBJ1-1 gives the full variable domain: DGGITQSPKYLFRKEGQNVTLSCEQNLNHDAMYWYRQDPGQGLRLIYYSQIVNDFQKGDIAEGYSVSREKKESFPLTVTSAQKNPTAFYLCATINRGSNTEAFFGQGTRLTVV.

This clonotype came up many times. The chain couples TRBV4-2 to TRBJ2-7; D may be TRBD1 (6 bases). This CDR3 contains 15 residues. Trimming left V 2 bases short and J 4 bases short, with 15 bases between. CDR1 is LGHNA, CDR2 YNFKEQ, per germline. CDR3 DNA sequence: TGTGCCAGCAGCCAAACTACAGGACAGAATTACGAGCAGTACTTC. Protein product: CASSQTTGQNYEQYF.

This chain joins TRBV6-1 and TRBJ2-5; D not resolved. The CDR3 covers 13 residues. Germline assignment: CDR1 MNHNS and CDR2 SASEGT. Trimming took 5 bases from V and 2 from J, leaving 9 bases between them. The CDR3: CASSPWNQETQYF. The CDR3 DNA is TGTGCCAGCAGTCCCTGGAATCAAGAGACCCAGTACTTC.